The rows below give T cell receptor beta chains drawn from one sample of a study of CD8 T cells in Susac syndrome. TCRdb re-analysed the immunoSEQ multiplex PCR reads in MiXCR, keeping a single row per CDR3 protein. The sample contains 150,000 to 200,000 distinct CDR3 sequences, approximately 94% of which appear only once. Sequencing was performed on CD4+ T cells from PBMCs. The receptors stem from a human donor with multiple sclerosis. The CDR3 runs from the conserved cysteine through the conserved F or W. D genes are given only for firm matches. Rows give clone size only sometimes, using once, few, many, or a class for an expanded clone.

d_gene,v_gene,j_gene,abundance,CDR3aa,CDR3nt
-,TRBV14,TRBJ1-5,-,CASSQEVPTGPSQPQHF,TGTGCCAGCAGCCAAGAAGTGCCCACAGGGCCAAGTCAGCCCCAGCATTTT
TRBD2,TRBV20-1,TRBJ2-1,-,CSAVRGLAGDGQFF,TGCAGTGCCGTCCGGGGACTAGCGGGAGACGGGCAGTTCTTC
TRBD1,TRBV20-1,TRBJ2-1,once,CSAPTGNRGQFF,TGCAGTGCTCCGACAGGGAATCGGGGGCAGTTCTTC
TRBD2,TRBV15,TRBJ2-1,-,CATSILSGSAYNEQFF,TGTGCCACCAGCATTCTTAGCGGGAGTGCCTACAATGAGCAGTTCTTC
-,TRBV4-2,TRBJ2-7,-,CASSPMMMAHEQYF,TGTGCCAGCAGCCCTATGATGATGGCACACGAGCAGTACTTC
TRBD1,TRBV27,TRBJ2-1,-,CASSEGTGEFF,TGTGCCAGCAGTGAAGGGACAGGGGAGTTCTTC
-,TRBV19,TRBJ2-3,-,CASTAVGADTQYF,TGTGCCAGTACCGCGGTGGGCGCAGATACGCAGTATTTT
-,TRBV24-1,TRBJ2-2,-,CATTGTANTGELFF,TGTGCCACCACCGGGACGGCGAACACCGGGGAGCTGTTTTTT
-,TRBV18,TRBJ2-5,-,CASSPAVQETQYF,TGTGCCAGCTCACCAGCAGTTCAAGAGACCCAGTACTTC
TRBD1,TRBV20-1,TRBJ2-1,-,CSARRGQGLRQFF,TGCAGTGCTAGAAGGGGACAGGGCCTTAGGCAGTTCTTC
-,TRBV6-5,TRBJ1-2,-,CASSYSHGRTNYGYTF,TGTGCCAGCAGTTACTCTCATGGCAGGACTAACTATGGCTACACCTTC
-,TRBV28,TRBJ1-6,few,CASSFSGGGSPLHF,TGTGCCAGCAGTTTTTCCGGGGGAGGTTCACCCCTCCACTTT
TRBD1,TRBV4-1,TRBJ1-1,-,CASSQKREGQALTRTEAFF,TGCGCCAGCAGCCAAAAAAGGGAGGGACAGGCCTTAACGAGGACTGAAGCTTTCTTT
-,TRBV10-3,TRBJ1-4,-,CAISESGGRGQNEKLFF,TGTGCCATCAGTGAGTCGGGGGGCCGAGGCCAAAATGAAAAACTGTTTTTT
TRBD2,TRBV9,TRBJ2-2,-,CASSAPPAGALGELFF,TGTGCCAGCAGCGCCCCTCCAGCGGGAGCCCTCGGGGAGCTGTTTTTT
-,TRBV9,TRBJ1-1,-,CASSPLGRGEGTEAFF,TGTGCCAGCAGCCCCCTCGGTAGGGGGGAAGGGACTGAAGCTTTCTTT
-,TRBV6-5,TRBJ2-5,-,CASSYSPYSAGPKETQYF,TGTGCCAGCAGTTACTCTCCATATTCGGCAGGCCCGAAAGAGACCCAGTACTTC
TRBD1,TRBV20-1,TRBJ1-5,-,CSASTGAYDQPQHF,TGCAGTGCTTCAACAGGGGCTTACGACCAGCCCCAGCATTTT
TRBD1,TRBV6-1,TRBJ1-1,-,CASSPGQGLAMNTEAFF,TGTGCCAGCAGCCCGGGACAGGGCCTAGCGATGAACACTGAAGCTTTCTTT
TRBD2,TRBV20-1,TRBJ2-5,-,CSALAGTQETQYF,TGCAGTGCCTTAGCGGGGACCCAAGAGACCCAGTACTTC
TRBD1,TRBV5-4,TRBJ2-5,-,CASSAGQGRTQYF,TGTGCCAGCAGCGCTGGACAGGGAAGGACCCAGTACTTC
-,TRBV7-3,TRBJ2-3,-,CASSPGQFVKAQATQYF,TGTGCCAGCAGCCCCGGACAGTTCGTAAAGGCACAAGCTACGCAGTATTTT
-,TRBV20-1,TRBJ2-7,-,CSAKIPGVGGFEYF,TGCAGTGCTAAAATCCCCGGGGTCGGAGGGTTCGAGTACTTC
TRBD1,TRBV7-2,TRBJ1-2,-,CASSSRTGGEYGYTF,TGTGCCAGCAGCTCGCGGACAGGGGGCGAATATGGCTACACCTTC
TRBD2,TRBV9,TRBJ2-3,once,CASSAGLAGGPGMDTQYF,TGTGCCAGCAGCGCGGGACTAGCGGGGGGGCCGGGGATGGATACGCAGTATTTT
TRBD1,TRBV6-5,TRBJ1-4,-,CASSYSMRTGGEKLFF,TGTGCCAGCAGTTACTCAATGCGGACAGGCGGCGAAAAACTGTTTTTT
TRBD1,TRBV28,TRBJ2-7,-,CASSPRDRESYEQYF,TGTGCCAGCAGTCCCCGGGACAGAGAATCCTACGAGCAGTACTTC